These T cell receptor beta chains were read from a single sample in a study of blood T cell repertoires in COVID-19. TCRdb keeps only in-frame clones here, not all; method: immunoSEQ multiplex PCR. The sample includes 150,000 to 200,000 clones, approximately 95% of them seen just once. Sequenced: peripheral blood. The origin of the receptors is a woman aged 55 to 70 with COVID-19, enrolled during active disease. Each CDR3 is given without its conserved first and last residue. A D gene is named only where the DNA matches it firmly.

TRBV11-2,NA,ASSLSTDTQY
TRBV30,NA,AWRGSYNSPLH
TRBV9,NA,ASSVALGDSTGELF
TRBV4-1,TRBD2,ASSQNSGGRAQY
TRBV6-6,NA,ASSYSKPPELF
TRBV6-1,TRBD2,ASSEGLAGGGRTGELF
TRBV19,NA,ASSTLQGVGGYT
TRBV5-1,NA,ASSSPVGAGLQETQY
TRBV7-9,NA,ASSPVRMSYGYT
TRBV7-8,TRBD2,ASRGTSGGAGELF
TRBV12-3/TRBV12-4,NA,ASSYTGWDGYT
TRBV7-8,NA,ASSLAPGRVNTEAF
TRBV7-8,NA,ASSGLGRGWGNTIY
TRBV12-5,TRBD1,ASGTGTVNQPQH
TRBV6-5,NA,ASGRGDLGTEAF
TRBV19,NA,AERPHRDMNTEAF
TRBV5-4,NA,ASSTARREDGYT
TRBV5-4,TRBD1,ASSHQGGTDTQY
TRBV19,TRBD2,ASSRSGTRYYNEQF
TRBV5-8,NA,ASSPGLGIYEQY
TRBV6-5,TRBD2,ASRPGGWETQY
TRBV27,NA,ASSSAGELF
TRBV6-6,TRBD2,ASSYPASGGAGAQY
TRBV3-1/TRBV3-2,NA,ASSQEPGYYEQY
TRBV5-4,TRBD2,ASSIGTSGGPGADTQY
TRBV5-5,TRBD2,ASSLGRGVSYEQY
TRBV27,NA,ASSLGGDQPQH
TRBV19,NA,ASSPLPINQPQH
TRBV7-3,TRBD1,ASSRPPGQGQNEQF
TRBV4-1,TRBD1,ASSLRDRNHEQY
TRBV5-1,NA,ASSLALAEAEAF
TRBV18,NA,ASSPPSQGPGDTQY
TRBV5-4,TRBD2,ASSWYGGALNEQF
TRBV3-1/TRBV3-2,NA,ASSQGRRNQPQH
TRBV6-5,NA,ASKKSEGLYGYT
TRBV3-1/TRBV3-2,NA,ASSQRGTGNTIY